The clone carrying this T cell receptor beta chain was counted at least ten times. The entry originates in a study of spatial heterogeneity in lung cancer. One entry per CDR3 protein results from TCRdb running MiXCR on the 5' RACE reads. The repertoire has approximately 11,000 distinct CDR3 sequences, roughly 3.7% of them found once; the top ten carry under 60%. As to time point: sample taken at primary tumor resection. This CDR3 has 16 amino acids. The V gene is TRBV21-1, the J gene TRBJ2-3; TRBD2 reflects the table's D call only, with no check against the DNA. TRBV21-1 is noted as a pseudogene. This sample comprised PBMCs, obtained at surgery. This TCR came from a female donor with early-stage non-small cell lung cancer. The chain's CDR3 is CASSKVLAGAPDTQYF. The CDR3 DNA reads TGTGCCAGCAGCAAAGTTCTAGCGGGAGCCCCAGATACGCAGTATTTT.